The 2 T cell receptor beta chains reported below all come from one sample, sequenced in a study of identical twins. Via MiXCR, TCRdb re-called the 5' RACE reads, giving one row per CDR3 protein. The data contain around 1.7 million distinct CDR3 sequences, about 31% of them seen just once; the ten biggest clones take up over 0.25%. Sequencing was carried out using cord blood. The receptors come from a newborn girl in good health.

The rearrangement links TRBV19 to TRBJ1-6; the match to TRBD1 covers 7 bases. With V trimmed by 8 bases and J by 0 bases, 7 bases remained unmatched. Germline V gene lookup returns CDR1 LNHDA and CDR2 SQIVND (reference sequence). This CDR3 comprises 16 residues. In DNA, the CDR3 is TGTGCCAGTGTTCCTAAGGGGGCCTCCTATAATTCACCCCTCCACTTT. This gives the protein CASVPKGASYNSPLHF.

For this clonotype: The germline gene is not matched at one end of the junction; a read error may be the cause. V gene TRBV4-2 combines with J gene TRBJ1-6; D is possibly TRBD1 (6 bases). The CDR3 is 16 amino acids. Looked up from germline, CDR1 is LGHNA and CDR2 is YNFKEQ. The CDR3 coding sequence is TGTGCCAGCAGCCAAGACCACAGGGCGGGGAATTCACCCCCCCACTTT. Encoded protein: CASSQDHRAGNSPPHF.